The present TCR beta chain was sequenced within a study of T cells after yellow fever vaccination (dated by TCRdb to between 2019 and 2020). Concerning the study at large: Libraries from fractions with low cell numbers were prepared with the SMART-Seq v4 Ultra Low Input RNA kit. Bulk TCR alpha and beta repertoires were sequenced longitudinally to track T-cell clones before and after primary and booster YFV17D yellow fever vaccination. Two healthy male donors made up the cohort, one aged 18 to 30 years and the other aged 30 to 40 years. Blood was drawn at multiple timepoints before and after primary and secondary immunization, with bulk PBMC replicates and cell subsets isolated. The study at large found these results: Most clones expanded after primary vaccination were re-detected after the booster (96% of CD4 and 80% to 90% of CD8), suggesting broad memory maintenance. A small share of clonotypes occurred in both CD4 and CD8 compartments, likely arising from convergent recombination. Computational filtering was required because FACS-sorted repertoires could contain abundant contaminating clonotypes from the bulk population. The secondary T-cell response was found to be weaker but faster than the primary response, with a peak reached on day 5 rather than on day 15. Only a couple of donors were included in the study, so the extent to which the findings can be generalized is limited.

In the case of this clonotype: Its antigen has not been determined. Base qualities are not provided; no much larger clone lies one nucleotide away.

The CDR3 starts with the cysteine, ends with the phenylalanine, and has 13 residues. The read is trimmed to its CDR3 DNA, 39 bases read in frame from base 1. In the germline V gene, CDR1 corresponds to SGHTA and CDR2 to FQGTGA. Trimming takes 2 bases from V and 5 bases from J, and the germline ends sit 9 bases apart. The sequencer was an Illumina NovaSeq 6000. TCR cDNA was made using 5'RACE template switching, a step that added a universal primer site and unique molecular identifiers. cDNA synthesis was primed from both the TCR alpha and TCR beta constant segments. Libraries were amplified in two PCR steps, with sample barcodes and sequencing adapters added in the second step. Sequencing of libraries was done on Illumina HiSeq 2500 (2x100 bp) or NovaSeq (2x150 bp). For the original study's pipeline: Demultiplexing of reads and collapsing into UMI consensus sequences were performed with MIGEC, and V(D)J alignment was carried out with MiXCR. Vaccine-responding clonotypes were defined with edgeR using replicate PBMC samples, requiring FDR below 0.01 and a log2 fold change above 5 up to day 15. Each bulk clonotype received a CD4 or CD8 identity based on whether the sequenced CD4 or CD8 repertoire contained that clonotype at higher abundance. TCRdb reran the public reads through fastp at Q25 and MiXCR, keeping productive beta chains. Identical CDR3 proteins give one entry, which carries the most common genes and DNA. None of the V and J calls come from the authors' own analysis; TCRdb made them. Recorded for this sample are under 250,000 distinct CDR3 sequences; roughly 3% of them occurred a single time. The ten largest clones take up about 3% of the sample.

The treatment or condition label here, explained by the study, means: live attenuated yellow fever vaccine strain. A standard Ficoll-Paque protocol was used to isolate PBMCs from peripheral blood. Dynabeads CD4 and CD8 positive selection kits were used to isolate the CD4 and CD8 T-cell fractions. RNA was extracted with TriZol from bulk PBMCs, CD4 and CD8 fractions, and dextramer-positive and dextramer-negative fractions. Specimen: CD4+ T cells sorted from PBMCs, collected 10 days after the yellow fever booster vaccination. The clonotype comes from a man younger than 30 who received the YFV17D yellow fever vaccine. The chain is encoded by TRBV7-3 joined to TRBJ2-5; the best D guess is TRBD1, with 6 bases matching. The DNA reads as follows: TGTGCCAGCAGCTTATGGCAGGGGGAGACCCAGTACTTC. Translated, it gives CASSLWQGETQYF.